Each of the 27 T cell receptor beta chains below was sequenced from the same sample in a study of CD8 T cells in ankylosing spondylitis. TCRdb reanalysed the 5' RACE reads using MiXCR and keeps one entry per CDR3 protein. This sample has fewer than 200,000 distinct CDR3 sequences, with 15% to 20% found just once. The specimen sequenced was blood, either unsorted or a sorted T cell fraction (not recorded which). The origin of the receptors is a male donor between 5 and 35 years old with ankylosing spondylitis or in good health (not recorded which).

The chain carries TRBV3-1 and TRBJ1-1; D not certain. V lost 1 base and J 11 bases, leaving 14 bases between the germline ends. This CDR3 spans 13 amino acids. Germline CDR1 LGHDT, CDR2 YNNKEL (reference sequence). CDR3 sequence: CASSQGRNNKAFF. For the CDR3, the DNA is TGTGCCAGCAGCCAAGGAAGGAATAACAAGGCTTTCTTT.

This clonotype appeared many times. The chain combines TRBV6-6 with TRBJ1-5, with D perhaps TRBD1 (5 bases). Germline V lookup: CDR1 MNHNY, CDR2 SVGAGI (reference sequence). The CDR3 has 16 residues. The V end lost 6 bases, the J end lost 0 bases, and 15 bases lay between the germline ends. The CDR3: CASSPGYGGSNQPQHF. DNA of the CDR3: TGTGCCAGCAGCCCAGGGTACGGGGGTAGCAATCAGCCCCAGCATTTT.

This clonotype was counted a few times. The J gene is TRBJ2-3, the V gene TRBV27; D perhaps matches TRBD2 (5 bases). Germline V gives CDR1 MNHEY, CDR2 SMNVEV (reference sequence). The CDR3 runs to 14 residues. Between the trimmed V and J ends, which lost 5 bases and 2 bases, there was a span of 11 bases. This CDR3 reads CASSPQEATDTQYF. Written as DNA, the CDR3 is TGTGCCAGCAGTCCCCAGGAGGCCACAGATACGCAGTATTTT.

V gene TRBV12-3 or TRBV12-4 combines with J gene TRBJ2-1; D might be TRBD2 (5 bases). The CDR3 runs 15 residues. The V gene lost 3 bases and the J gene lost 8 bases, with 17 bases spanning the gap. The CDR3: CASSFRPGYRDEQFF. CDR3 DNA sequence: TGTGCCAGCAGTTTTCGGCCGGGATACAGAGATGAGCAGTTCTTC.

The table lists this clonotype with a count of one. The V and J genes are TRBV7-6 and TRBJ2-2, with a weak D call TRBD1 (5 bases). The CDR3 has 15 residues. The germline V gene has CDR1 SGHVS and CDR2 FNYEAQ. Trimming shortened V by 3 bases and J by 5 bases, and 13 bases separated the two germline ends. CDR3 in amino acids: CASSFSLGATGELFF. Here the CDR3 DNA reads TGTGCCAGCAGCTTTTCGCTAGGGGCAACCGGGGAGCTGTTTTTT.

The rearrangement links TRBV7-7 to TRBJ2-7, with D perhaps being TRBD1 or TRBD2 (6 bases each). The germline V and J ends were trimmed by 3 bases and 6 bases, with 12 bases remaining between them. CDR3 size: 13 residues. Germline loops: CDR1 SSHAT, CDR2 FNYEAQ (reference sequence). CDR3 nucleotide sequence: TGTGCCAGCAGCTTGGAACAGGGAGGCGAGCAGTACTTC. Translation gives CASSLEQGGEQYF.

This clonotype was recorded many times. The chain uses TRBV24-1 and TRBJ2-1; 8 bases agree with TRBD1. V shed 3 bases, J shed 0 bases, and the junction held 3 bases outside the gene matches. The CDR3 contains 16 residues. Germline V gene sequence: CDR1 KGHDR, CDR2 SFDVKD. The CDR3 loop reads CATSDRDRNSYNEQFF. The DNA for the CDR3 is TGTGCCACCAGTGATAGGGACAGGAACTCCTACAATGAGCAGTTCTTC.

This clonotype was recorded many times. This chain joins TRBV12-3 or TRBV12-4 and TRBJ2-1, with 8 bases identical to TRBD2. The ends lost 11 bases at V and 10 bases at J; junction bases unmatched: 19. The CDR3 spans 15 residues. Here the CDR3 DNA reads TGTGCCCCCGAGAGGCGGGGGGTCCTACCCCGGGAGCAGTTCTTC. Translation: CAPERRGVLPREQFF.

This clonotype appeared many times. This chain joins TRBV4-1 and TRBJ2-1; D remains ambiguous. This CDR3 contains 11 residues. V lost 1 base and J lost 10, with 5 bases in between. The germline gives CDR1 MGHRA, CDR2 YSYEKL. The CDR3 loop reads CASSQGREQFF. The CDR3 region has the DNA TGCGCCAGCAGCCAAGGTCGAGAGCAGTTCTTC.

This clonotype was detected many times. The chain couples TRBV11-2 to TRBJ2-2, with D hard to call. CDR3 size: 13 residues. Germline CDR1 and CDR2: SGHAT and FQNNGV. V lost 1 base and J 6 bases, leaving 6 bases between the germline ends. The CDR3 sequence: CASSLGSAGELFF. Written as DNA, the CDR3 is TGTGCCAGCAGCTTAGGATCTGCCGGGGAGCTGTTTTTT.

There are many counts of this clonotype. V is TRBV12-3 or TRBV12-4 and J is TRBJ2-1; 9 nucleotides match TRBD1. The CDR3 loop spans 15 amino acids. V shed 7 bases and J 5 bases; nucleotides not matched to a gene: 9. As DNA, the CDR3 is TGTGCCAGCACCGTAACCGGGACAGGGAACAATGAGCAGTTCTTC. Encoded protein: CASTVTGTGNNEQFF.

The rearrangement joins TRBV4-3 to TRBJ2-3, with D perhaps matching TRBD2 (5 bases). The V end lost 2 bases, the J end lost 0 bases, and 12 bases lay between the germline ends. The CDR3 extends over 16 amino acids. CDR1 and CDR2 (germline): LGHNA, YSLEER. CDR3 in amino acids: CASSQLRTGSTDTQYF. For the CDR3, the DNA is TGCGCCAGCAGCCAACTTCGCACGGGGAGCACAGATACGCAGTATTTT.

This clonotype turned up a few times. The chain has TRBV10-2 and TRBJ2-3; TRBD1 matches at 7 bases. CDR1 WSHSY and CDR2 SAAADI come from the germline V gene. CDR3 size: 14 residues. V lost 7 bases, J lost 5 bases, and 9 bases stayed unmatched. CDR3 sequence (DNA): TGCGCCAGCACCGGGACAGCACTCCTAGATACGCAGTATTTT. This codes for CASTGTALLDTQYF.

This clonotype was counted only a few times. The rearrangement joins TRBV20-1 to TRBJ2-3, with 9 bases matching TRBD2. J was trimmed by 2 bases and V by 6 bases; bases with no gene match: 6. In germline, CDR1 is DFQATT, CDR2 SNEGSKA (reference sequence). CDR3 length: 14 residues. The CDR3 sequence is CSAQKRGDTDTQYF. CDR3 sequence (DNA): TGCAGTGCACAAAAGCGGGGGGACACAGATACGCAGTATTTT.

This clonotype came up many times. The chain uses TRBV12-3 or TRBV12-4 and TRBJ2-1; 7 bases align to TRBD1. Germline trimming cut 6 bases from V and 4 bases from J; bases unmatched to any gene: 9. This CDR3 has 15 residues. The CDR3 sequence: CASSSRGQPYNEQFF. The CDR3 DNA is TGTGCCAGCAGCAGCCGGGGACAGCCTTACAATGAGCAGTTCTTC.

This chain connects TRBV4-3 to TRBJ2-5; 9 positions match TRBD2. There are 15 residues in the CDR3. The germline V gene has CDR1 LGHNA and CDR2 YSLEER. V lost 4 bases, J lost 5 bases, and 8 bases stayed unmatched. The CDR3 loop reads CASSRDIAGEETQYF. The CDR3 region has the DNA TGCGCCAGCAGCCGAGATATAGCGGGAGAGGAGACCCAGTACTTC.

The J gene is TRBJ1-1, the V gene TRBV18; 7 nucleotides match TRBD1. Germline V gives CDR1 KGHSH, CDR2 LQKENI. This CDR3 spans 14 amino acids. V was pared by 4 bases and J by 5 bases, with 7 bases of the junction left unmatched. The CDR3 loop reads CASSQDRVGTEAFF. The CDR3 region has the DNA TGTGCCAGCTCACAAGACAGGGTCGGGACTGAAGCTTTCTTT. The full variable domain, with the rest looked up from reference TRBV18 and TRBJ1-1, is NAGVMQNPRHLVRRRGQEARLRCSPMKGHSHVYWYRQLPEEGLKFMVYLQKENIIDESGMPKERFSAEFPKEGPSILRIQQVVRGDSAAYFCASSQDRVGTEAFFGQGTRLTVV.

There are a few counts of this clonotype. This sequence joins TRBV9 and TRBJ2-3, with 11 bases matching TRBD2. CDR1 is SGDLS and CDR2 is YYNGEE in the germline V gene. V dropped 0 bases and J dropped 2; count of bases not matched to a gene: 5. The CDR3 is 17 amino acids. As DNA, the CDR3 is TGTGCCAGCAGCGTAGGATTAGCGGGAGGGCTCACAGATACGCAGTATTTT. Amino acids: CASSVGLAGGLTDTQYF.

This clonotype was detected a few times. The CDR3 DNA sequence: TGCAGCGTTGTTGGCCGTTACTACAATGAGCAGTTCTTC. This gives the protein CSVVGRYYNEQFF. The genes are TRBV29-1 and TRBJ2-1; D ambiguous. Trimming removed 4 bases at V and 3 bases at J, with 10 bases between. CDR3 length equals 13 residues. Germline V gene data show CDR1 as SQVTM and CDR2 as ANQGSEA.

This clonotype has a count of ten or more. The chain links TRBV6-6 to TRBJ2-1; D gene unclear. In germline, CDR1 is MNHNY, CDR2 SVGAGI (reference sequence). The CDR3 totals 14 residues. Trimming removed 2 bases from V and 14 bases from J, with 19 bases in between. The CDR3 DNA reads TGTGCCAGCAGTTACGCCCAAGGGTTGGGTTCTGAGTTCTTC. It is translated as CASSYAQGLGSEFF.

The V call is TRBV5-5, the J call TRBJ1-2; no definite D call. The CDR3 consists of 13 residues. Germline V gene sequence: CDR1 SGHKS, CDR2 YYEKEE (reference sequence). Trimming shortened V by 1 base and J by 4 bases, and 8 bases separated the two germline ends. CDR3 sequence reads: CASSLPGVYGYTF. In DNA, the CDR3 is TGTGCCAGCAGCTTGCCGGGTGTCTATGGCTACACCTTC.

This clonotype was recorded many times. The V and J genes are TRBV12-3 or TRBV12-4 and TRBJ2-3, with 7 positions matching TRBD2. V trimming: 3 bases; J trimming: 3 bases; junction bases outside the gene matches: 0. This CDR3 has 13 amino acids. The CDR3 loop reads CASSFGRTDTQYF. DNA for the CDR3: TGTGCCAGCAGTTTCGGGAGGACAGATACGCAGTATTTT.

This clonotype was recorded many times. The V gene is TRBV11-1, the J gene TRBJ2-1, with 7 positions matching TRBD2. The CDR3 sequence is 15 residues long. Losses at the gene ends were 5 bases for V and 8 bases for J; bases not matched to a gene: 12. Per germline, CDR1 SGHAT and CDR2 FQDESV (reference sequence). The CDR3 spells CASSPPLERGDEQFF. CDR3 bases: TGTGCCAGCAGCCCCCCTTTGGAACGGGGGGATGAGCAGTTCTTC.

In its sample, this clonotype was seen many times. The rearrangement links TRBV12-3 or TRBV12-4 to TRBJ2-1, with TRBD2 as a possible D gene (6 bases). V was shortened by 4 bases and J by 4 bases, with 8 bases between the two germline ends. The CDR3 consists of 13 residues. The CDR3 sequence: CASSSGGYNEQFF. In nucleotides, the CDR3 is TGTGCCAGCAGTTCCGGGGGTTACAATGAGCAGTTCTTC.

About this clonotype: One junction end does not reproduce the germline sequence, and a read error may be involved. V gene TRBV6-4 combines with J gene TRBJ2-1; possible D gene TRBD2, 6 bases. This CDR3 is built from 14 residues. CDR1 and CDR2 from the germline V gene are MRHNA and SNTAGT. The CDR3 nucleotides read TGTGCCAGCAGTGACTCGCGGACTACCCCCATCAAGATCTTC. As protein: CASSDSRTTPIKIF.

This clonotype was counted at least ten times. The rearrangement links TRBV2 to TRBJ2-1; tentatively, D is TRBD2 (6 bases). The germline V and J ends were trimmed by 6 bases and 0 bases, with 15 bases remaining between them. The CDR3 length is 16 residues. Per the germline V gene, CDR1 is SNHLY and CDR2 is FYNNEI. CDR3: CASRATVADSYNEQFF. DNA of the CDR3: TGTGCCAGCAGAGCTACTGTAGCGGACTCCTACAATGAGCAGTTCTTC.

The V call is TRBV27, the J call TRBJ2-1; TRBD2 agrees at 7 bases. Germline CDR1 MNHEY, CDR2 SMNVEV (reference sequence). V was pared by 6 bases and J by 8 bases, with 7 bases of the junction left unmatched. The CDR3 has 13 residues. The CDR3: CASSRTRPHEQFF. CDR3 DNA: TGTGCCAGCAGCCGGACTAGACCCCATGAGCAGTTCTTC.